This T cell receptor beta chain was observed in a study of cytomegalovirus exposure and HLA in healthy donors. Primers: 60 Vbeta forward and 13 Jbeta reverse. Clones were sequenced by immunoSEQ multiplex PCR, and TCRdb holds only the in-frame ones, with some missing. The table records about 140,000 clones, around 78% of them present only once. Germline loops: CDR1 SGHRS, CDR2 YFSETQ. The CDR3 is 16 amino acids. Trimming took 1 base from V and 5 from J; bases not matched to a gene: 7. Sequencing was performed on PBMCs. This chain joins TRBV5-1 and TRBJ2-1; 9 positions agree with TRBD2. The sequence was obtained from a woman aged 40 to 50 in good health and CMV-seropositive. The CDR3 bases are TGCGCCAGCAGCTTGAGGACTAGCGAATCGAACAATGAGCAGTTCTTC. Translated, it gives CASSLRTSESNNEQFF.